What follows describes a single T cell receptor beta chain. The data were taken from a study of blood T cell repertoires in COVID-19. V dropped 0 bases and J dropped 2 bases, with 12 bases sitting between them. The CDR3 totals 16 residues. Germline assignment: CDR1 MGHRA and CDR2 YSYEKL. Sequencing was performed with immunoSEQ multiplex PCR; in TCRdb, only in-frame clones are kept and a portion is missing. The data contain approximately 52,000 clones, around 80% of them singletons. The genes are TRBV4-1 and TRBJ2-3, with unresolved D. The sample comprised peripheral blood. The TCR comes from a woman aged 80 or older with acute or convalescent COVID-19. CDR3 DNA: TGCGCCAGCAGCCAAGATCCCGGGTTTTTCACAGATACGCAGTATTTT. It encodes CASSQDPGFFTDTQYF.